This TCR beta chain was obtained from a study of T cell changes during pregnancy in multiple sclerosis. Trimming took 11 bases from V and 9 from J, leaving 28 bases between them. The germline CDR1 and CDR2 sequences are MDHEN and SYDVKM. The CDR3 length is 15 residues. Clones were sequenced by immunoSEQ multiplex PCR, and TCRdb holds only the in-frame ones, with some missing. The data show around 30,000 clones, 89% seen once. This chain links TRBV28 with TRBJ2-5; a weak D match, TRBD2 (6 bases). This specimen was CD8+ T cells from peripheral blood mononuclear cells, taken in the first trimester of pregnancy. The TCR sequence derives from a female donor with multiple sclerosis, enrolled in a pregnancy study. DNA for the CDR3: TGTGCCTTGAAACGGGCAGGAGGGACTGGTGAGGCCCAGTACTTC. It yields the protein CALKRAGGTGEAQYF.